This TCR beta chain appears in the sequencing data of a study of CD8 T cells in Susac syndrome. Per germline, CDR1 MNHNY and CDR2 SVGAGI (reference sequence). V lost 5 bases, J lost 1 base, and 12 bases lay in between. This CDR3 spans 14 amino acids. RNA, at roughly 0.45 to 1 ug, was reverse transcribed with random hexamers. Amplification of the TCR beta CDR3 was carried out by immunoSEQ multiplex PCR, which spanned a total of 54 Vbeta and 13 Jbeta segments. A single record per CDR3 protein comes from TCRdb applying MiXCR to the immunoSEQ multiplex PCR reads. Here the sample spans fewer than 250,000 distinct CDR3 sequences, 93% being singletons.

What was sequenced was CD4+ T cells from PBMCs. J is TRBJ2-7 and V is TRBV6-6; D ambiguous. This TCR was recovered from a human donor in good health. The CDR3 loop reads CASSHYDRSYEQYF. DNA for the CDR3: TGTGCCAGCAGTCACTATGACCGATCCTACGAGCAGTACTTC.